Reported below is one TCR beta chain. The antigen it binds to is not known. Qualities for individual bases were not recorded, and no much larger clone is one base off. The source of the sample is a study of OX40 agonist ivuxolimab in advanced cancers. Study-wide context: Ivuxolimab was a fully human IgG2 agonistic monoclonal antibody targeting the costimulatory receptor OX40 (CD134). Patients were allowed to have had prior anti-PD-1, anti-PD-L1 or anti-CTLA-4 therapy, and approximately 40% of the dose-escalation patients had previously received checkpoint inhibitors. Intravenous ivuxolimab was administered to patients every 2 weeks at six dose levels: 0.01, 0.1, 0.3, 1.5, 3 and 10 mg/kg. The point of sequencing TCRbeta in the periphery was to test whether ivuxolimab changed TCR sequence diversity and drove clonal T-cell expansion. Partial responses occurred in three dose-escalation patients, of whom one had hepatocellular carcinoma and two had cutaneous melanoma. The monotherapy dose-escalation portion (N ≈ 50 patients) of the phase I ivuxolimab trial is reported in the paper. The dose-escalation cohort was almost 85% male with a mean age of about 60 years, ranging from roughly 23 to 90. Of the roughly 50 dose-escalation patients, hepatocellular carcinoma was present in 19, melanoma in roughly 15, renal cell carcinoma in 9 and head and neck cancer in 9.

The trial excluded patients who had a history of autoimmune disease or who were on systemic immunosuppression. Peripheral blood for TCR sequencing was collected from all dose cohorts at baseline, on cycle 4 day 1, and on cycle 7 day 1. The samples were drawn from a first-in-human, open-label, multicenter phase I dose-escalation trial of ivuxolimab. The trial enrolled adults with locally advanced or metastatic head and neck squamous cell, hepatocellular, melanoma or renal cell carcinoma. Before TCR sequencing, CD4+ and CD8+ T cells were separately sorted from peripheral blood. Spanning cysteine to phenylalanine, the CDR3 consists of 18 amino acids. CDR3 DNA only is kept here, 54 bases in frame from base 1. The germline V gene (reference sequence) gives CDR1 as PRHDT and CDR2 as FYEKMQ. The germline V and J ends show losses of 5 bases and 0 bases respectively, and no gene match explains 9 bases of the junction.

Genomic DNA was extracted from sorted cells for sequencing of the TCRbeta CDR3 region. The immunoSEQ Assay was used for sequencing of TCRbeta CDR3 regions. TCRdb's version of the immuneACCESS table is confined to in-frame rearrangements and falls short of the full clone set. An unresolved V gene accounts for under half of the shortfall where checked; the remainder is of unknown origin. The sample table contains over 85,000 clones; only one count was recorded for under 90% of them. Of the sample, 0.9% to 1.2% falls within the top ten clones. The paper as a whole reports these results and caveats: Low levels of normalized T-cell clonal expansion were also seen in some patients who did not respond. In partial responders in the 0.1-3.0 mg/kg groups, normalized peripheral clonal expansion was found to be among the lowest, especially among CD8+ T cells. After ivuxolimab, CD8+ T cells had more expanded clones than CD4+ T cells on average. The antigen specificity of the clonally expanded peripheral T cells was not determined. At doses from 0.1 to 3.0 mg/kg, clonal expansion was seen in both CD4+ and CD8+ blood T cells between baseline and week 6.

This receptor chain uses TRBV13 and TRBJ2-6; TRBD1 matches 8 bases in the middle. This TCR came from an adult with an advanced solid tumor such as melanoma, head and neck, liver or kidney cancer. Sample: CD4+ or CD8+ T cells sorted from blood, taken in a trial of the OX40 agonist ivuxolimab. The nucleotide sequence is given as TGTGCCAGCAGCCTCACCGGGACAGGACTCTCTGGGGCCAACGTCCTGACTTTC. It is translated as CASSLTGTGLSGANVLTF.